A selection of T cell receptor beta chains follows, all from one sample in a study of blood T cell repertoires in COVID-19. Some clones are missing from TCRdb's copy, which holds only in-frame ones; the method was immunoSEQ multiplex PCR. The repertoire holds 300,000 or so clones, with roughly 86% as singletons. Material for sequencing was peripheral blood. These receptors came from a man between 65 and 85 years old with acute or convalescent COVID-19. CDR3s include the opening cysteine and the closing phenylalanine or tryptophan. Each record gives: V gene, clone size, D gene, J gene, CDR3 DNA, CDR3 protein. A D gene is named only where the DNA matches it firmly. A clone size is listed for some rows: how often the clone was seen (once, few, many), or a class if it is expanded.

TRBV7-9	once	NA	TRBJ1-6	TGTGCCAGCAGCTTAAGCGGCTCAAATTCACCCCTCCACTTT	CASSLSGSNSPLHF
TRBV14	NA	TRBD2	TRBJ2-1	TGTGCCAGCAGCCAAGTTCGCCTAGCGGGACTCTACAATGAGCAGTTCTTC	CASSQVRLAGLYNEQFF
TRBV6-2/TRBV6-3	NA	NA	TRBJ2-5	TGTGCCAGCAGTTACCTGAGCGGAGGGGAGACCCAGTACTTC	CASSYLSGGETQYF
TRBV7-2	NA	TRBD2	TRBJ2-7	TGTGCCAGCAGCTTAACTAGCGGGCAGAGCTCCTACGAGCAGTACTTC	CASSLTSGQSSYEQYF
TRBV5-5	NA	NA	TRBJ1-2	TGTGCCAGCAGCTTTCCGGGGGGTGCAAGTGGCTACACCTTC	CASSFPGGASGYTF
TRBV4-3	NA	NA	TRBJ1-5	TGCGCCAGCAGCCAAGTCTACAGGGCAATTATGAGCAATCAGCCCCAGCATTTT	CASSQVYRAIMSNQPQHF
TRBV27	NA	TRBD2	TRBJ2-5	TGTGCCAGCAGTTTGGAGCGGGGTGCAAAGACCCAGTACTTC	CASSLERGAKTQYF
TRBV6-5	once	TRBD1	TRBJ2-5	TGTGCCAACAGACAGGGGGCTCAAGAGACCCAGTACTTC	CANRQGAQETQYF
TRBV28	NA	NA	TRBJ1-2	TGTGCCATTCCGGGAGGCTACACCTTC	CAIPGGYTF
TRBV30	NA	TRBD2	TRBJ2-7	TGTGCCTGGAGGAATAGGGGTAGCGGGGAGCAGTACTTC	CAWRNRGSGEQYF
TRBV29-1	NA	NA	TRBJ1-2	TGCAGCGTTGGTGGGGGCAGGAACTATGGCTACACCTTC	CSVGGGRNYGYTF
TRBV30	NA	TRBD2	TRBJ2-5	TGTGCCTGGAGCCGAACAATAGCGGGGTACCAAGAGACCCAGTACTTC	CAWSRTIAGYQETQYF
TRBV5-5	NA	NA	TRBJ2-4	TGTGCCAGCAGCTTGGTCCAGAACATTCAGTACTTC	CASSLVQNIQYF
TRBV6-5	NA	NA	TRBJ2-7	TGTGCCAGCACCCTGGACAGTCGCTGGGACGAGCAGTACTTC	CASTLDSRWDEQYF
TRBV7-2	NA	NA	TRBJ2-2	TGTGCCAGCAGCTTAGGTTCAGGGTGGGCCGGGGAGCTGTTTTTT	CASSLGSGWAGELFF
TRBV6-2/TRBV6-3	NA	NA	TRBJ1-1	TGTGCCAGCAGTTACCCCAGGTACACTGAAGCTTTCTTT	CASSYPRYTEAFF
TRBV28	NA	TRBD1	TRBJ1-1	TGTGCCAGCCGTACAGGGGGCACTGAAGCTTTCTTT	CASRTGGTEAFF
TRBV4-1	NA	TRBD1	TRBJ1-5	TGCGCCAGCAGCCAATACAGGGGGGACGGTCAGCCCCAACATTTT	CASSQYRGDGQPQHF
TRBV2	NA	TRBD1	TRBJ1-1	TGTGCCAGCAGTGGACAGGGAACGGGCACTGAAGCTTTCTTT	CASSGQGTGTEAFF
TRBV27	NA	TRBD1	TRBJ1-1	TGTGCCAGCAGAAACGACAGGGCTCGGACTGAAGCTTTCTTT	CASRNDRARTEAFF
TRBV14	NA	NA	TRBJ2-5	TGTGCCAGCAGCCAAGATATGCAAGAGACCCAGTACTTC	CASSQDMQETQYF
TRBV6-9	few	NA	TRBJ1-6	TGTGCCAGCCAGGGCAATTCACCCCTCCACTTT	CASQGNSPLHF
TRBV1	few	NA	TRBJ2-7	TGCACCAGCAGCCAGGTGGGACTAGCGGGGACCCCCTACGAGCAGTACTTC	CTSSQVGLAGTPYEQYF
TRBV7-9	NA	NA	TRBJ1-3	TGTGCCAGCAGTTCCCCCGGTGGGAGCTCTGGAAACACCATATATTTT	CASSSPGGSSGNTIYF
TRBV15	once	TRBD2	TRBJ2-3	TGTGCCACCAGCAGAGGGGCAGGGGGCGGACTAGCGGGATCGGATACGCAGTATTTT	CATSRGAGGGLAGSDTQYF
TRBV6-2/TRBV6-3	NA	TRBD1	TRBJ1-1	TGTGCCAGCAGTTACCCGATCGGACAGGGGAACACTGAAGCTTTCTTT	CASSYPIGQGNTEAFF
TRBV7-2	few	NA	TRBJ2-7	TGTGCCAGCAAAGGTGGGGCAGGGAATTCCTACGAGCAGTACTTC	CASKGGAGNSYEQYF